This entry concerns a single T cell receptor (beta chain). Each of the donors was a healthy adult who was HIV-negative and had not had a recent acute infection or vaccination. The investigators split CD4+ cells into a CD45RA+ naive subset and a CD45RA-negative memory subset. Profiling relied on immunoSEQ multiplex PCR, and the TCRdb table lists in-frame clones only, not all of them. The repertoire includes some 2.1 million clones, 90% to 95% of them detected once, and 0.1% to 0.15% sits in the top ten. The data were obtained in a study of shared clonotypes between healthy human individuals. Study in general: Donor ages ranged 18 to 49 years: a couple of women, a few men.

The clonotype comes from a man in his late teens or twenties in good health. Material: naive CD4+ T cells sorted from blood. Subset reported: CD45RA+ positively selected.

Written as DNA, the CDR3 is TGTGCCTGGAGGGGGGGACATAAGAACACTGAAGCTTTCTTT. It codes for CAWRGGHKNTEAFF. V gene TRBV30 combines with J gene TRBJ1-1, with a possible D match to TRBD1 (6 bases). Germline assignment: CDR1 GTSNPN and CDR2 SVGIG (reference sequence). The V end lost 3 bases, the J end lost 1 base, and 12 bases lay between the germline ends. The CDR3 totals 14 residues.